The 15 T cell receptor beta chains below all came from one sample that was sequenced in a study of regulatory T cells in long-lasting Graves disease. The TCR beta library used iRepertoire HTBI primers with Arm-PCR amplification of CDR3. TCRdb passed the multiplex PCR reads through MiXCR, listing each CDR3 protein once. This table holds over 300,000 distinct CDR3 sequences, around 19% found once. Time point denoted: persistent/refractory GD, antithyroid drugs over 5 years with positive TRAb. PBMCs were the source of the RNA used for TCR sequencing. The material was peripheral blood mononuclear cells (PBMCs), obtained when the disease was refractory, from a patient treated with antithyroid drugs. These TCRs come from a female donor with Graves disease.

The rearrangement links TRBV6-1 to TRBJ2-5; weak D call: TRBD2 (6 bases). The J call is uncertain, as TRBJ2-1 better fits the DNA end. The CDR3 totals 15 residues. Germline CDR1 is MNHNS and CDR2 is SASEGT. The DNA for the CDR3 is TGTGCCAGCAGTGAGATAACCTTACTAGCTAATGAGCAGTTCTTC. It codes for CASSEITLLANEQFF.

This clonotype was observed at least ten times. The chain couples TRBV7-3 to TRBJ1-1; 8 bases match TRBD1. This CDR3 comprises 15 residues. Germline values: CDR1 SGHTA, CDR2 FQGTGA. Germline trimming cut 5 bases from V and 2 bases from J; bases unmatched to any gene: 7. The CDR3, as DNA: TGTGCCAGCAGCGTCACAGGGGGATATAACACTGAAGCTTTCTTT. Protein: CASSVTGGYNTEAFF.

J is TRBJ1-1 and V is TRBV6-1, with TRBD1 matching over 7 bases. The CDR3 is made up of 15 amino acids. Unmatched junction bases numbered 11, after V lost 6 bases and J lost 4 bases. The germline gives CDR1 MNHNS, CDR2 SASEGT. The chain's CDR3 is CASRRTGPSGTEAFF. The CDR3, as DNA: TGTGCCAGCAGGAGGACAGGCCCTTCGGGCACTGAAGCTTTCTTT.

This clonotype has ten or more counts. This chain links TRBV15 with TRBJ1-1; 9 bases map to TRBD1. Germline-derived CDR1 and CDR2 are LNHNV and YYDKDF (reference sequence). This CDR3 comprises 14 residues. V trimming: 5 bases; J trimming: 2 bases; junction bases outside the gene matches: 3. The CDR3, as DNA: TGTGCCACCAGCGTACAGGGGGCAAACACTGAAGCTTTCTTT. Translating gives CATSVQGANTEAFF. Looking up the rest from reference TRBV15 and TRBJ1-1 gives the full variable domain: DAMVIQNPRYQVTQFGKPVTLSCSQTLNHNVMYWYQQKSSQAPKLLFHYYDKDFNNEADTPDNFQSRRPNTSFCFLDIRSPGLGDTAMYLCATSVQGANTEAFFGQGTRLTVV.

This clonotype was seen repeatedly, ten times or more. V is TRBV29-1 and J is TRBJ1-5; D is uncertain. CDR3 length equals 16 residues. The V gene lost 6 bases and the J gene lost 2 bases, with 20 bases spanning the gap. CDR1 and CDR2 (germline): SQVTM, ANQGSEA. In DNA form, the CDR3 reads TGCAGCGTCGATTCAGGCCCGGGGATCGGCAATCAGCCCCAGCATTTT. It encodes CSVDSGPGIGNQPQHF.

This CDR3 reads CASSDLGGAGYTF. The CDR3 DNA sequence: TGTGCCAGCAGTGACTTAGGAGGAGCTGGCTACACCTTC. The chain is built from TRBV6-4 and TRBJ1-2; D is unresolved. CDR3 length: 13 amino acids. Per the germline V gene, CDR1 is MRHNA and CDR2 is SNTAGT. Trimming pared 1 base from V and 7 bases from J, leaving 10 bases between.

This chain joins TRBV9 and TRBJ2-5; TRBD1 agrees at 8 bases. J gave up 5 bases and V 4 bases, and 10 bases lay outside the gene matches. The CDR3 has 15 residues. Germline V lookup: CDR1 SGDLS, CDR2 YYNGEE. This CDR3 is CASSIPGGARETQYF. The CDR3 region has the DNA TGTGCCAGCAGCATACCAGGGGGCGCGAGGGAGACCCAGTACTTC.

This clonotype has ten or more counts. The CDR3 nucleotides are TGTGCCAGCAGTTCCGGCCCGGGACAGATGACGGTTGAAGCTTTCTTT. This translates into CASSSGPGQMTVEAFF. This chain joins TRBV6-5 and TRBJ1-1; TRBD1 matches 7 bases. Looked up from germline, CDR1 is MNHEY and CDR2 is SVGAGI. Germline trimming cut 4 bases from V and 7 bases from J; bases unmatched to any gene: 15. The CDR3 contains 16 residues.

Many counts were recorded for this clonotype. The chain links TRBV9 to TRBJ1-1, with D perhaps TRBD1 (6 bases). CDR3 length: 13 amino acids. Trimming removed 3 bases from V and 4 bases from J, with 10 bases in between. Germline V gene lookup returns CDR1 SGDLS and CDR2 YYNGEE. This CDR3 is CASSEGGSTEAFF. The CDR3 nucleotides are TGTGCCAGCAGCGAGGGGGGATCCACTGAAGCTTTCTTT.

This clonotype was seen more than once but under ten times. This chain connects TRBV25-1 to TRBJ2-7; D is possibly TRBD2 (5 bases). Germline CDR1 reads MGHDK; CDR2 reads SYGVNS. This CDR3 spans 13 amino acids. Trimming took 4 bases from V and 6 from J, leaving 13 bases between them. The CDR3 DNA reads TGTGCCAGCAGTGTTACTAGAGTGGGCGAGCAGTACTTC. The encoded protein is CASSVTRVGEQYF.

This clonotype was seen at least ten times. V is TRBV6-1 and J is TRBJ2-7; tentatively, D is TRBD1 or TRBD2 (5 bases each). The V end lost 5 bases, the J end lost 2 bases, and 19 bases lay between the germline ends. Germline loops: CDR1 MNHNS, CDR2 SASEGT. The CDR3 length is 16 residues. DNA of the CDR3: TGTGCCAGCAGTCCTTGGGCCGGGACCAACCCCTACGAGCAGTACTTC. Translated: CASSPWAGTNPYEQYF.

Ten or more counts support this clonotype. The rearrangement uses TRBV28 and TRBJ1-5, with TRBD1 matching over 7 bases. With 3 bases clipped from V and 5 bases from J, the junction kept 4 bases outside the gene matches. Germline CDR1 is MDHEN and CDR2 is SYDVKM. This CDR3 is built from 14 residues. CDR3 sequence: CASSFPGGYQPQHF. The CDR3, as DNA: TGTGCCAGCAGTTTCCCAGGGGGATATCAGCCCCAGCATTTT.

This clonotype was observed many times. The genes are TRBV6-1 and TRBJ1-1; perhaps TRBD1 as D (6 bases). Germline V CDR1 and CDR2: MNHNS, SASEGT. Trimming stripped 11 bases from V and 4 bases from J, with 17 bases between. The CDR3 has 13 residues. This chain's CDR3 is CASSQGRVTEAFF. The DNA of the CDR3 is TGTGCCTCCTCACAGGGCCGGGTCACTGAAGCTTTCTTT.

This sequence joins TRBV18 and TRBJ1-4; maybe TRBD1 (5 bases). The CDR3 covers 18 residues. The ends were cut back, 2 bases at V and 12 bases at J, with 28 bases in the middle. The germline CDR1 and CDR2 sequences are KGHSH and LQKENI. CDR3: CASSPNSPYTSDPGELFF. CDR3 nucleotide sequence: TGTGCCAGCTCACCAAACAGTCCCTACACGTCTGATCCGGGGGAACTGTTTTTT.

The rearrangement links TRBV4-3 to TRBJ1-2, with D possibly being TRBD1 (5 bases). V lost 0 bases to trimming and J lost 5 bases, with 13 bases between them. The V gene's germline CDR1 is LGHNA and CDR2 YSLEER. This CDR3 comprises 15 residues. DNA for the CDR3: TGCGCCAGCAGCCAAGAACAATGGGACGGATATGGCTACACCTTC. The encoded protein is CASSQEQWDGYGYTF.